Sequencing of this T cell receptor (beta chain) was carried out in a study of T cell changes during pregnancy in multiple sclerosis (dated by TCRdb to between 2018 and 2021). For the study in its entirety: The study looked at changes in the T cell repertoire across pregnancy in women with multiple sclerosis.

The library was prepared using the immunoSEQ multiplex PCR assay. TCRdb's version of the immuneACCESS table is confined to in-frame rearrangements and falls short of the full clone set. An unresolved V gene accounts for under half of the shortfall where checked; the remainder is of unknown origin. In all, the sample holds approximately 45,000 clones, and 92% of those were seen once. The top ten clonotypes cover approximately 0.67% of the sample. V drops 2 bases and J drops 4 bases, leaving 24 bases in between. Per the germline V gene, SGHTA is the CDR1 and FQGNSA is the CDR2. There are 19 amino acids in the CDR3, from cysteine to phenylalanine inclusive. Left in the record is the CDR3 DNA by itself, 57 bases read in frame from the first base. Turning to this clone: Its antigen is currently not known. No base qualities exist here, and no much larger clone lies one base off it.

The material was CD4+ T cells from peripheral blood mononuclear cells, obtained in the first trimester of pregnancy. The chain was built from TRBV7-2 and TRBJ2-1, and perhaps TRBD2 as D gene, on 6 matching bases. This sequence originates from a female donor with multiple sclerosis, enrolled in a pregnancy study. This receptor has the CDR3 CASSLRTIAASPPYNEQFF. The nucleotide sequence reads as follows: TGTGCCAGCAGCTTAAGGACAATAGCGGCAAGTCCGCCGTACAATGAGCAGTTCTTC.